A single sample is the source of the 16 T cell receptor beta chains below, sequenced in a study of radiation and T cells in renal cell carcinoma. TCRdb's copy holds only in-frame clones and misses some; the assay was immunoSEQ multiplex PCR. The sample shows 150,000 or so clones, around nine tenths of them seen only once. Time point specified: baseline pretreatment blood. As for treatment: 15 Gy SBRT to primary tumor, nephrectomy 4 weeks later. The sequencing here drew on blood, taken from a patient whose treatment included radiotherapy and nephrectomy. These receptor sequences come from a woman aged 50 to 65 with renal cell carcinoma.

The chain carries TRBV5-4 and TRBJ2-1, with 7 bases matching TRBD1. After removal of 0 bases from V and 4 bases from J, the junction contained 1 base not matched to a gene. CDR1 is SGHNT and CDR2 is YYREEE in the germline V gene (reference sequence). CDR3 length equals 14 residues. CDR3 protein: CASSLGQGYNEQFF. CDR3 nucleotide sequence: TGTGCCAGCAGCTTGGGACAGGGTTACAATGAGCAGTTCTTC. Together with reference TRBV5-4 and TRBJ2-1, the CDR3 gives the full variable domain: ETGVTQSPTHLIKTRGQQVTLRCSSQSGHNTVSWYQQALGQGPQFIFQYYREEENGRGNFPPRFSGLQFPNYSSELNVNALELDDSALYLCASSLGQGYNEQFFGPGTRLTVL.

The count of this clone is one. V gene TRBV7-2 combines with J gene TRBJ2-3; D is possibly TRBD2 (5 bases). The V end lost 7 bases, the J end lost 2 bases, and 16 bases lay between the germline ends. Germline V gene lookup returns CDR1 SGHTA and CDR2 FQGNSA. The CDR3 loop spans 15 amino acids. CDR3 sequence (DNA): TGTGCCAGCAACCCTTGGGAGCGGCCCACAGATACGCAGTATTTT. Translating gives CASNPWERPTDTQYF.

The V call is TRBV5-1, the J call TRBJ2-2; 10 nucleotides align to TRBD1. The CDR3 has 16 amino acids. V dropped 4 bases and J dropped 2; count of bases not matched to a gene: 5. From germline, CDR1 is SGHRS and CDR2 YFSETQ. The CDR3 spells CASSHRDRGNTGELFF. CDR3 in DNA: TGCGCCAGCAGCCACCGGGACAGGGGAAACACCGGGGAGCTGTTTTTT.

This chain connects TRBV4-2 to TRBJ1-5; 8 bases map to TRBD1. CDR1 is LGHNA and CDR2 is YNFKEQ in the germline V gene. V lost 1 base and J lost 7; bases outside the gene matches: 9. This CDR3 spans 16 amino acids. The CDR3 here is CASSQVTGGFGQPQHF. The CDR3 DNA reads as TGTGCCAGCAGCCAAGTCACAGGGGGTTTTGGACAGCCCCAGCATTTT.

A single count supports this clone. The chain is built from TRBV4-2 and TRBJ2-2, with D perhaps TRBD2 (5 bases). V was trimmed by 0 bases and J by 3 bases, leaving 17 bases between them. The CDR3 runs to 18 residues. Germline CDR1 reads LGHNA; CDR2 reads YNFKEQ. CDR3 in amino acids: CASSQDRRAGGDTGELFF. CDR3 DNA: TGTGCCAGCAGCCAAGATCGAAGGGCGGGCGGTGACACCGGGGAGCTGTTTTTT.

This chain links TRBV6-1 with TRBJ1-5, with D perhaps matching TRBD1 (5 bases). The ends were cut back, 7 bases at V and 2 bases at J, with 12 bases in the middle. Germline CDR1 and CDR2: MNHNS and SASEGT. The CDR3 sequence is 14 residues long. CDR3 region: CASTRVMGNQPQHF. In nucleotides, the CDR3 is TGTGCCAGCACCAGGGTAATGGGCAATCAGCCCCAGCATTTT.

This rearrangement joins TRBV5-1 to TRBJ2-5, with TRBD2 matching over 10 bases. The CDR3 has 16 residues. J was trimmed by 5 bases and V by 2 bases; bases with no gene match: 9. CDR1 and CDR2 (germline): SGHRS, YFSETQ. CDR3 sequence (DNA): TGCGCCAGCAGCTTACGAGCGGGGGGGCCACGGGAGACCCAGTACTTC. It translates to CASSLRAGGPRETQYF.

V usage is TRBV2 and J usage is TRBJ1-1; maybe TRBD1 (5 bases). The CDR3 extends over 14 amino acids. V was trimmed by 6 bases and J by 6 bases, leaving 17 bases between them. Germline-derived CDR1 and CDR2 are SNHLY and FYNNEI. The CDR3 loop is CASRGPYGQPEAFF. The DNA of the CDR3 is TGTGCCAGCAGGGGACCGTATGGGCAGCCTGAAGCTTTCTTT.

The chain recombines TRBV27 with TRBJ2-2; D call uncertain. The CDR3 is made up of 14 amino acids. V dropped 3 bases and J dropped 1 base, with 6 bases sitting between them. The V gene's germline CDR1 is MNHEY and CDR2 SMNVEV (reference sequence). CDR3 loop: CASSFSGNTGELFF. As DNA, the CDR3 is TGTGCCAGCAGTTTTTCCGGGAACACCGGGGAGCTGTTTTTT.

The gene calls are TRBV19 and TRBJ1-1; no clear D gene. Germline V lookup: CDR1 LNHDA, CDR2 SQIVND (reference sequence). CDR3 length equals 14 residues. V lost 4 bases to trimming and J lost 0 bases, with 9 bases between them. CDR3 sequence: CASSTSGVNTEAFF. The DNA of the CDR3 is TGTGCCAGTAGTACTTCTGGAGTGAACACTGAAGCTTTCTTT.

This chain connects TRBV7-2 to TRBJ2-1; D gene ambiguous. CDR1 SGHTA and CDR2 FQGNSA come from the germline V gene. Trimming removed 0 bases from V and 1 base from J, with 7 bases in between. There are 15 residues in the CDR3. CDR3 nucleotide sequence: TGTGCCAGCAGCTTAGCTGGTCCATCCTACAATGAGCAGTTCTTC. This sequence encodes CASSLAGPSYNEQFF.

In its sample, this clone was seen a few times. CDR3 sequence reads: CASSIGLNQPQHF. CDR3 DNA: TGTGCCAGCTCCATAGGTCTCAATCAGCCCCAGCATTTT. V is TRBV18 and J is TRBJ1-5; D gene uncertain. Germline V gene data show CDR1 as KGHSH and CDR2 as LQKENI. Trimming took 6 bases from V and 3 from J, leaving 9 bases between them. The CDR3 consists of 13 residues.

The table lists this clone with a count of one. This chain uses TRBV19 with TRBJ2-5; D call uncertain. V was trimmed by 3 bases and J by 5 bases, leaving 7 bases between them. The CDR3 extends over 12 amino acids. Germline CDR1 reads LNHDA; CDR2 reads SQIVND (reference sequence). In nucleotides, the CDR3 is TGTGCCAGTAGTATTGGGCGGGAGACCCAGTACTTC. Amino acids: CASSIGRETQYF.

The gene calls are TRBV10-2 and TRBJ1-5; TRBD1 matches at 9 bases. Germline V gene lookup returns CDR1 WSHSY and CDR2 SAAADI. The CDR3 runs to 14 residues. J gave up 8 bases and V 5 bases, and 7 bases lay outside the gene matches. The CDR3 is CASSLTGGKEPQHF. CDR3 sequence (DNA): TGCGCCAGCAGTCTTACAGGGGGCAAGGAGCCCCAGCATTTT.

The V and J genes are TRBV7-9 and TRBJ2-7, with D unclear. Germline V gene lookup returns CDR1 SEHNR and CDR2 FQNEAQ (reference sequence). V was shortened by 1 base and J by 0 bases, with 7 bases between the two germline ends. The CDR3 covers 14 residues. The CDR3 spells CASSLGAGSYEQYF. In nucleotides, the CDR3 is TGTGCCAGCAGCTTAGGGGCCGGCTCCTACGAGCAGTACTTC.

This clone was seen only a few times. A junction end diverges from the germline sequence, so it may reflect a read error. The J gene is TRBJ1-1, the V gene TRBV7-9, with 8 bases lining up with TRBD1. Germline loops: CDR1 SEHNR, CDR2 FQNEAQ (reference sequence). The CDR3 has 16 amino acids. The chain's CDR3 is CASSLAPTGGNTEAFF. The CDR3 bases are TGTGCCAGCAGTTTAGCCCCAACAGGGGGGAACACTGAAGCTTTCTTT.